This is a list of T cell receptor beta chains from one sample in a study of CD8 T cells in Susac syndrome. TCRdb passed the immunoSEQ multiplex PCR reads through MiXCR, listing each CDR3 protein once. The sample shows some 300,000 distinct CDR3 sequences, around 84% of them seen only once. The sequenced material came from CD8+ T cells from PBMCs. The receptors were gathered from a human donor with multiple sclerosis. Both conserved end residues are part of each CDR3.

cdr3_length: 15
v_call: TRBV6-6
j_call: TRBJ2-5
cdr3_aa: CASSWTSGRKETQYF

cdr3_length: 14
v_call: TRBV12-3/TRBV12-4
j_call: TRBJ1-3
cdr3_aa: CASTDLGSGNTIYF

cdr3_length: 16
v_call: TRBV29-1
j_call: TRBJ2-1
cdr3_aa: CSVPGLAGASHNEQFF

cdr3_length: 15
v_call: TRBV16
j_call: TRBJ1-1
cdr3_aa: CASSQPGQGNTEVFF

cdr3_length: 14
v_call: TRBV27
j_call: TRBJ2-3
cdr3_aa: CASRLGGSTDTQYF

cdr3_length: 14
v_call: TRBV7-9
j_call: TRBJ2-1
cdr3_aa: CAIPGRLPYNEQFF

cdr3_length: 14
v_call: TRBV20-1
j_call: TRBJ2-1
cdr3_aa: CSAQTSGRVAEQFF

cdr3_length: 15
v_call: TRBV5-8
j_call: TRBJ2-7
cdr3_aa: CASSLVLAGAYEQYF

cdr3_length: 14
v_call: TRBV7-2
j_call: TRBJ2-7
cdr3_aa: CASSGLAGGYEQYF

cdr3_length: 15
v_call: TRBV12-3/TRBV12-4
j_call: TRBJ1-1
cdr3_aa: CASSFEPGRGTEAFF

cdr3_length: 11
v_call: TRBV10-3
j_call: TRBJ2-3
cdr3_aa: CAIKDGHTQYF

cdr3_length: 15
v_call: TRBV29-1
j_call: TRBJ2-1
cdr3_aa: CSVLEGTGGLDEQFF

cdr3_length: 13
v_call: TRBV28
j_call: TRBJ2-5
cdr3_aa: CASNLANQETQYF

cdr3_length: 15
v_call: TRBV27
j_call: TRBJ2-3
cdr3_aa: CASSLSGDWTDTQYF

cdr3_length: 17
v_call: TRBV5-5
j_call: TRBJ2-7
cdr3_aa: CASSPVGTGKGVYEQYF

cdr3_length: 19
v_call: TRBV4-1
j_call: TRBJ2-1
cdr3_aa: CASSQEPPGPSSSYNEQFF